Listed below are T cell receptor beta chains from one sample, sequenced in a study of PD-1 blockade in classical Hodgkin lymphoma. Assay used: immunoSEQ multiplex PCR; TCRdb lists only in-frame clones, some missing. The sample has 30,000 or so clones, 85% to 90% seen once. Specimen: CD4+ T cells from blood, collected at baseline. All receptors come from a human donor with classical Hodgkin lymphoma. CDR3s include the opening cysteine and the closing phenylalanine or tryptophan. The D gene is left open where the match is weak. Clone size is given for some rows only: seen once, a few or many times, or a class if the clone is expanded.

14	TRBD1	.	TRBV18	TRBJ1-1	TGTGCCAGCTCACAGGGGGCGGTGAACACTGAAGCTTTCTTT	CASSQGAVNTEAFF
16	TRBD1	.	TRBV13	TRBJ2-7	TGTGCCAGCAGCCGTCTAGGACAGGGTTTAAACTACGAGCAGTACTTC	CASSRLGQGLNYEQYF
15	.	.	TRBV30	TRBJ1-4	TGTGCCTGGAGCCGGGGAACCCCGTCGGGAGAAAAACTGTTTTTT	CAWSRGTPSGEKLFF
14	.	few	TRBV5-4	TRBJ1-2	TGTGCCAGCAGCTGGACACAGACTAACTATGGCTACACCTTC	CASSWTQTNYGYTF
13	.	.	TRBV29-1	TRBJ2-7	TGCAGCGTTGAAGATGACACCTCCTACGAGCAGTACTTC	CSVEDDTSYEQYF
16	.	.	TRBV15	TRBJ2-3	TGTGCCACCAGCAGCAAGGGATCTGTGTTCACGGATACGCAGTATTTT	CATSSKGSVFTDTQYF
19	TRBD2	.	TRBV11-2	TRBJ2-1	TGTGCCAGCAGCTTAGACGGGACTAGCGGGAGCCTCTGGCGGGTTGAGCAGTTCTTC	CASSLDGTSGSLWRVEQFF
16	TRBD2	.	TRBV18	TRBJ2-7	TGTGCCAGCTCACCCAACCGGTGGAATAGCGGGTACGAGCAGTACTTC	CASSPNRWNSGYEQYF
14	TRBD1	once	TRBV9	TRBJ1-2	TGTGCTAGCAGCGCGGACAGGGGAGGCTATGGCTACACCTTC	CASSADRGGYGYTF
15	.	.	TRBV29-1	TRBJ2-2	TGCAGCGTTGCCATTTCTGGCCCGAGGACCGGGGAGCTGTTTTTT	CSVAISGPRTGELFF